This T cell receptor (beta chain) came from a study of vaccination effects on CD4 cells after COVID-19. Study context: Two doses of BNT162b2 or mRNA-1273 vaccine were administered to participants.

CD4+ T cells specific for antigen were expanded with viral peptide pools by the ViraFEST assay before sequencing. Researchers isolated CD4+ T cells once approximately eleven days of culture had elapsed. The healthy vaccine recipients, who had no prior SARS-CoV-2 infection, showed negative nucleocapsid antibodies. Wells of a few million PBMC each were grown with approximately 10 IU/ml IL-2 and 8.5 to 10 ug/ml peptides. Cultures got half-medium changes with IL-2 on days 3 and 7. Note on this clone: Its cognate antigen is unknown.

Method: immunoSEQ multiplex PCR; TCRdb's copy keeps in-frame clones and lacks some. The sample consists of about 73,000 clones, roughly 79% of them appearing once. Germline V gene sequence: CDR1 KGHSH, CDR2 LQKENI. This CDR3 is built from 17 residues. Trimming removed 0 bases from V and 3 bases from J, with 15 bases in between. This receptor was identified in a human donor who received a COVID-19 vaccine. Sample: CD4+ T cells from PBMCs cultured with HCoV-NL63 spike peptides, taken before COVID-19 vaccination. The rearrangement links TRBV18 to TRBJ2-1, with D tentatively TRBD2 (7 bases). CDR3 sequence (DNA): TGTGCCAGCTCACCACCCCGACGGGGGGCAATCTACAATGAGCAGTTCTTC. This encodes CASSPPRRGAIYNEQFF.